This T cell receptor (beta chain) is drawn from a study of shared clonotypes between healthy human individuals. Original methodology: Quality scores were absent from the junction-only immunoSEQ sequences, so filtering differed. The method was immunoSEQ multiplex PCR; TCRdb's version includes in-frame clones alone and lacks a portion of them. D and trimming were read from the DNA, whereas the V and J calls and clone size are those reported in that table. The data show about 460,000 clones, approximately 80% seen once. The CDR3 length is 16 residues. V was trimmed by 4 bases and J by 1 base, leaving 18 bases between them. CDR1 and CDR2 (germline): SGHKS, YYEKEE (reference sequence). Every contributor of samples was a Caucasian grown-up residing in Nashville, Tennessee.

The TCR originated in a woman in her thirties or forties in good health. Some clones in this sample may be carry-over from other donors' samples. The sequenced sample was PBMCs. V gene TRBV5-5 combines with J gene TRBJ2-7; weak D call: TRBD1 (6 bases). This CDR3 reads CASSRTGQVVSYEQYF. The CDR3, as DNA: TGTGCCAGCAGCAGAACAGGGCAAGTTGTGTCCTACGAGCAGTACTTC.